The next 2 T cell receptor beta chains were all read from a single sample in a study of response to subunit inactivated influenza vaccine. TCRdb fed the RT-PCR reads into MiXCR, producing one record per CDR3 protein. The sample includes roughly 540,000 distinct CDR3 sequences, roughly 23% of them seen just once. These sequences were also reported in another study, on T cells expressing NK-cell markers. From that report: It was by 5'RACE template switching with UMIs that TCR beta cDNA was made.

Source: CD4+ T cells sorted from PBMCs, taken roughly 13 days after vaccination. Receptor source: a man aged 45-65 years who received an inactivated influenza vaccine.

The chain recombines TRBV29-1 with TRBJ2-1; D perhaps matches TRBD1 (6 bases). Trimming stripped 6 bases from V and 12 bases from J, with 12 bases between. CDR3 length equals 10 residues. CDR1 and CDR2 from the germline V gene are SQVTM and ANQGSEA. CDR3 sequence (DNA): TGCAGCGTGCTACAGGGATGGCAGTTCTTC. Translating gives CSVLQGWQFF.

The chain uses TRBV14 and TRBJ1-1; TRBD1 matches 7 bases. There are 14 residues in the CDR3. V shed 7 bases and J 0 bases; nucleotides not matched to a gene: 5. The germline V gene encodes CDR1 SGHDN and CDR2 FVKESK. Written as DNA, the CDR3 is TGTGCCAGCACAATAGGGGGCGTGAACACTGAAGCTTTCTTT. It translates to CASTIGGVNTEAFF. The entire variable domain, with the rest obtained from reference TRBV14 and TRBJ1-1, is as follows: EAGVTQFPSHSVIEKGQTVTLRCDPISGHDNLYWYRRVMGKEIKFLLHFVKESKQDESGMPNNRFLAERTGGTYSTLKVQPAELEDSGVYFCASTIGGVNTEAFFGQGTRLTVV.